The clone carrying this T cell receptor (beta chain) was detected only once. The junction shows a germline mismatch at one end, possibly a read error. Participant-reported clinical history was the basis for cohort assignment. Generated by immunoSEQ multiplex PCR, the TCRdb table keeps only in-frame clones and is missing some. The sample records roughly 280,000 clones, about 85% being singletons. This sample stems from a study of blood T cell repertoires in COVID-19. About the study: T cells, B-cell-depleted T cells, or PBMCs supplied cDNA or gDNA.

Germline V gene lookup returns CDR1 SGDLS and CDR2 YYNGEE. The length of the CDR3 is 15 residues. The specimen sequenced was PBMCs or T cells enriched from blood (not recorded which). The chain joins TRBV9 to TRBJ2-1, with TRBD2 identical over 8 bases. This clonotype was obtained from a woman in her forties or fifties who had recovered from COVID-19. CDR3 protein: CASSVVSGNYNEQFF. The CDR3 nucleotides read TGTGCCAGTAGCGTAGTTAGCGGGAACTACAATGAGCAGTTCTTC.